This paragraph reports one T cell receptor beta chain. As yet, its antigen is unknown. This sample was taken from a study of T cells in Graves' hyperthyroidism and ophthalmopathy. Study-level points and caveats: Ophthalmopathy was identified by the model a median about seven months ahead of onset.

CDR1 is MGHRA, CDR2 YSYEKL, per germline. Trimming left V 1 base short and J 3 bases short, with 10 bases between. This CDR3 contains 14 residues. Amplification targeted TCR beta CDR3 regions from RNA transcripts. First-round RT-PCR with HTBI primers amplified the TCR CDR3 region. In TCRdb, the multiplex PCR reads were re-called with MiXCR into one record per CDR3 protein. The sample records some 510,000 distinct CDR3 sequences, less than 25% being singletons. Among the patients, aged 18 to 65, hyperthyroidism was newly diagnosed and had lasted under 2 months. The V gene is TRBV4-1, the J gene TRBJ2-7; D gene uncertain. This receptor was taken from a man younger than 35 with Graves' hyperthyroidism. Sequenced: blood. Written as DNA, the CDR3 is TGCGCCAGCAGCCAAGTACAGAGAGACTACGAGCAGTACTTC. It translates to CASSQVQRDYEQYF.